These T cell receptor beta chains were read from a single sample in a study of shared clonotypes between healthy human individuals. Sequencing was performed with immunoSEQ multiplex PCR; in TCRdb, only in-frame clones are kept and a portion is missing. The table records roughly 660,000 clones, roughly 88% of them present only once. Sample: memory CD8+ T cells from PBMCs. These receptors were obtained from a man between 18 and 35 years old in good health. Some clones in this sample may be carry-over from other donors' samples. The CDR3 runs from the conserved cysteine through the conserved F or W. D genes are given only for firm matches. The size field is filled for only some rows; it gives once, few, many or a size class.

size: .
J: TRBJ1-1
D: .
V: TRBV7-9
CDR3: CASSLEGFPEAFF
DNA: TGTGCCAGCAGCTTAGAGGGGTTTCCTGAAGCTTTCTTT

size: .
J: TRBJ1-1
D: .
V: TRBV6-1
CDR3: CASSEYRGILNTEAFF
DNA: TGTGCCAGCAGTGAATATAGGGGCATTTTGAACACTGAAGCTTTCTTT

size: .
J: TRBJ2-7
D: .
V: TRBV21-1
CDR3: CASSPTSCYEQYF
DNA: TGTGCCAGCAGCCCTACTAGTTGCTACGAGCAGTACTTC

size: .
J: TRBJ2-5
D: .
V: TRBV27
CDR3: CASPCPGQYQETQYF
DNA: TGTGCCAGCCCTTGCCCAGGACAGTACCAAGAGACCCAGTACTTC

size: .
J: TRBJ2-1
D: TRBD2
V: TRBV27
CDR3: CASSLPLLVAGDNEQFF
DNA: TGTGCCAGCAGCCTCCCCCTCCTGGTAGCGGGAGACAATGAGCAGTTCTTC

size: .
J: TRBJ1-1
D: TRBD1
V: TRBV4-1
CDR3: CASSLRTGQNTEAFF
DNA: TGCGCCAGCAGCCTACGGACAGGCCAGAACACTGAAGCTTTCTTT

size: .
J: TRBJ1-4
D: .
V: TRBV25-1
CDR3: CASSESWNTGGSNEKLFF
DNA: TGTGCCAGCAGTGAATCATGGAATACGGGGGGTTCGAATGAAAAACTGTTTTTT

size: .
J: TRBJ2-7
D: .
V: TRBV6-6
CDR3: CASSFGGPSSYEQYF
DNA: TGTGCCAGCAGTTTTGGCGGGCCGAGCTCCTACGAGCAGTACTTC

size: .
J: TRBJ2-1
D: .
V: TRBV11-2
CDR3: CASSSAVIPYNEQFF
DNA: TGTGCCAGCAGCTCCGCAGTGATACCTTACAATGAGCAGTTCTTC

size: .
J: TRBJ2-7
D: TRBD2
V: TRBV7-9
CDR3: CASRDTGLAGEGVLYEQYF
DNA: TGTGCCAGCAGGGACACCGGACTAGCGGGAGAGGGGGTTCTCTACGAGCAGTACTTC

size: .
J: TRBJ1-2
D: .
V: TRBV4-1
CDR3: CASSQASGARNTF
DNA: TGCGCCAGCAGCCAAGCCAGTGGGGCTAGAAACACCTTC

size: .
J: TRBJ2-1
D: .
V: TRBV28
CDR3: CASRPDLSYNEQFF
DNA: TGTGCCAGCAGGCCGGACCTCTCCTACAATGAGCAGTTCTTC

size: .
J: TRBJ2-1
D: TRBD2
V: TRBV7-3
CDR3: CASSLKRLAGANEQFF
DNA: TGTGCCAGCAGCTTAAAGCGTCTAGCGGGAGCCAATGAGCAGTTCTTC

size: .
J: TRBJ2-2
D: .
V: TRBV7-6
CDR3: CASSLVTGENTGELFF
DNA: TGTGCCAGCAGCTTAGTGACGGGGGAGAACACCGGGGAGCTGTTTTTT

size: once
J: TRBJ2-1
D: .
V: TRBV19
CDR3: CASSIVAGHEQFF
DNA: TGTGCCAGTAGTATAGTGGCAGGGCATGAGCAGTTCTTC

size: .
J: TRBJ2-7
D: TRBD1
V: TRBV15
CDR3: CATSSATGGGEQYF
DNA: TGTGCCACCAGCAGCGCTACAGGGGGCGGGGAGCAGTACTTC

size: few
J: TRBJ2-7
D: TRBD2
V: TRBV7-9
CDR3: CASSLSGSDYEQYF
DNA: TGTGCCAGCAGCCTTAGCGGGAGCGACTACGAGCAGTACTTC

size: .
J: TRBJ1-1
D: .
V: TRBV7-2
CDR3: CASSLETTEAFF
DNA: TGTGCCAGCAGCTTAGAAACCACTGAAGCTTTCTTT

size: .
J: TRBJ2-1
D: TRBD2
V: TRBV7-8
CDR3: CASRRLAGVTYNEQFF
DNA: TGTGCCAGCAGGCGCTTAGCGGGAGTGACCTACAATGAGCAGTTCTTC

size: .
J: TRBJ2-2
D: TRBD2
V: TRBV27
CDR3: CASSLGTSGDTGELFF
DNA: TGTGCCAGCAGTCTCGGGACTAGCGGAGACACCGGGGAGCTGTTTTTT

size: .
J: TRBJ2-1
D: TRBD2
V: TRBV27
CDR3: CASSLGTGRASHEQFF
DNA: TGTGCCAGCAGTTTAGGTACCGGGAGGGCCAGTCATGAGCAGTTCTTC

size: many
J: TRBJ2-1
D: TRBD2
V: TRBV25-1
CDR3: CASSEAGDYNEQFF
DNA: TGTGCCAGCAGTGAAGCGGGAGACTACAATGAGCAGTTCTTC

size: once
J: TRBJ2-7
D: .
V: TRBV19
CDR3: CASSNPRQGLYEQYF
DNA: TGTGCCAGTAGTAACCCCCGGCAGGGGCTCTACGAGCAGTACTTC

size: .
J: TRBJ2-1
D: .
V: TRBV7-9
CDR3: CASSLNFIGGQTDEQFF
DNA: TGTGCCAGCAGCTTAAATTTTATCGGGGGGCAAACGGACGAGCAGTTCTTC

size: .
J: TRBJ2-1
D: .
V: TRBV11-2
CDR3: CASSLVSPFNEQFF
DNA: TGTGCCAGCAGCCTCGTTTCCCCGTTCAATGAGCAGTTCTTC

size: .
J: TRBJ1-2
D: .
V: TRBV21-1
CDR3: CASSKDFCIYGYTF
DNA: TGTGCCAGCAGCAAGGATTTTTGTATCTATGGCTACACCTTC

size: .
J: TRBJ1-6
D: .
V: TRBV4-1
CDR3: CASSQHPGGNSPLHF
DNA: TGCGCCAGCAGCCAGCACCCTGGAGGGAATTCACCCCTCCACTTT

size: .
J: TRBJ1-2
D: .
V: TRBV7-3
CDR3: CASSSLIGGGVLTF
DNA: TGTGCCAGCAGCTCACTAATTGGTGGCGGCGTTCTAACCTTC

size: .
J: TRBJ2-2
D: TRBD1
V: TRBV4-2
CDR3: CASSLRTGSTGELFF
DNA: TGTGCCAGCAGCCTCCGGACAGGGTCCACCGGGGAGCTGTTTTTT

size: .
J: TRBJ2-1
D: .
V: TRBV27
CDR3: CASSLGQNGYNEQFF
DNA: TGTGCCAGCAGTTTAGGACAGAACGGGTACAATGAGCAGTTCTTC

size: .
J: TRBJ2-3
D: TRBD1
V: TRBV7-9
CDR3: CASSQQGDTQYF
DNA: TGTGCCAGCAGCCAACAGGGGGATACGCAGTATTTT

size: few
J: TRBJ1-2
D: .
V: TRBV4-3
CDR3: CASSQGAYGYTF
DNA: TGCGCCAGCAGCCAGGGGGCCTATGGCTACACCTTC

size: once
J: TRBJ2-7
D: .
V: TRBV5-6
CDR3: CASSLRLFNYEQYF
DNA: TGTGCCAGCAGCTTAAGGTTGTTTAACTACGAGCAGTACTTC

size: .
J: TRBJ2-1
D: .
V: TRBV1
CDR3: CTSSHQATSGRNNEQFF
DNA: TGCACCAGCAGCCACCAAGCGACTAGCGGGAGAAACAATGAGCAGTTCTTC

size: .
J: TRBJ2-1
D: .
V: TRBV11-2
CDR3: CASSLIRTAFNEQFF
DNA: TGTGCCAGCAGCTTAATCCGGACAGCCTTCAATGAGCAGTTCTTC